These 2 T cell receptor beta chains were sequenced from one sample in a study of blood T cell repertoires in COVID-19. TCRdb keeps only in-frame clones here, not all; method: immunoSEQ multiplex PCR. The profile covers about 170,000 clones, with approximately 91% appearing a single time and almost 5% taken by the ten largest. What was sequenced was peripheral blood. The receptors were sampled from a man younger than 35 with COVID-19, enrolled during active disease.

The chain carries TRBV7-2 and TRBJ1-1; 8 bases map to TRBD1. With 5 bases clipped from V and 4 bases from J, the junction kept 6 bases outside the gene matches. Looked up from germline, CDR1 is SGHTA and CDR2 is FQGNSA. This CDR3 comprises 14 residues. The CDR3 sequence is CASSPGGAGTEAFF. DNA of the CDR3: TGTGCCAGCAGCCCAGGGGGCGCAGGCACTGAAGCTTTCTTT. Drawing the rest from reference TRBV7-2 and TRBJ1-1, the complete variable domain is GAGVSQSPSNKVTEKGKDVELRCDPISGHTALYWYRQSLGQGLEFLIYFQGNSAPDKSGLPSDRFSAERTGGSVSTLTIQRTQQEDSAVYLCASSPGGAGTEAFFGQGTRLTVV.

The CDR3 DNA sequence: TGTGCCAGCAGTAACCGGGGGTCAGAGACCCAGTACTTC. The encoded protein is CASSNRGSETQYF. The genes are TRBV2 and TRBJ2-5; D perhaps matches TRBD2 (6 bases). V dropped 5 bases and J dropped 4 bases, with 11 bases sitting between them. This CDR3 has 13 residues. CDR1 is SNHLY, CDR2 FYNNEI, per germline.